The present T cell receptor (beta chain) was sequenced within a study of blood T cell repertoires in COVID-19. On the study more broadly: The United States, Italy and Spain provided the acute and convalescent COVID-19 samples.

Trimming took off 4 bases at V and 7 bases at J, with 20 bases between the two ends. CDR1 is SGHKS and CDR2 is YYEKEE in the germline V gene (reference sequence). The CDR3 runs 15 residues. Authors' analysis steps: Reference gene primers were amplified, and this amplification served to estimate nucleated cell counts. The protocol was immunoSEQ multiplex PCR, while the TCRdb copy is restricted to in-frame clones and leaves out a portion. For V, J and clone size, that table is used; D and trimming come from the DNA. This table has 150,000 to 200,000 clones, nearly 90% appearing once. This receptor was identified in a man in his sixties with active or convalescent COVID-19. The chain is built from TRBV5-5 and TRBJ1-2; weak D call: TRBD1 (6 bases). Sequenced material: peripheral blood. The CDR3 is CASSGHAGQYVGYTF. The CDR3 DNA is TGTGCCAGCAGCGGACACGCAGGACAGTATGTTGGCTACACCTTC.